These 3 T cell receptor beta chains originate from one sample sequenced in a study of cytomegalovirus exposure and HLA in healthy donors. The PCR ran on 60 Vbeta and 13 Jbeta primers. The protocol was immunoSEQ multiplex PCR, while the TCRdb copy is restricted to in-frame clones and leaves out a portion. This repertoire comprises about 120,000 clones; its ten largest clones make up around 4%. The sequencing input was PBMCs. The receptors here all came from a man aged 18-30 years in good health and CMV-seronegative.

The chain couples TRBV7-9 to TRBJ1-1, with 8 bases identical to TRBD1. V was pared by 2 bases and J by 5 bases, with 4 bases of the junction left unmatched. CDR1 is SEHNR, CDR2 FQNEAQ, per germline (reference sequence). This CDR3 region has 14 residues. The CDR3 is CASSLITGGTEAFF. The CDR3 DNA reads as TGTGCCAGCAGCTTAATCACAGGGGGGACTGAAGCTTTCTTT.

This sequence joins TRBV7-8 and TRBJ1-5; D is undetermined. The CDR3 has 13 residues. Per germline, CDR1 SGHVS and CDR2 FQNEAQ. V was trimmed by 0 bases and J by 7 bases, leaving 7 bases between them. The chain's CDR3 is CASSLARLQPQHF. Written as DNA, the CDR3 is TGTGCCAGCAGCTTAGCCAGGCTACAGCCCCAGCATTTT. The full variable domain, its missing parts supplied by reference TRBV7-8 and TRBJ1-5, is GAGVSQSPRYKVAKRGQDVALRCDPISGHVSLFWYQQALGQGPEFLTYFQNEAQLDKSGLPSDRFFAERPEGSVSTLKIQRTQQEDSAVYLCASSLARLQPQHFGDGTRLSIL.

Details on this clone: The junction does not match germline at one end; this may be a read error. V gene TRBV6-6 combines with J gene TRBJ2-1; D is uncertain. Per germline, CDR1 MNHNY and CDR2 SVGAGI (reference sequence). The CDR3 contains 11 residues. The CDR3 here is CASSLYDEQFF. The CDR3 nucleotides read TGTGCCAGCAGCCTCTACGATGAGCAGTTCTTC.